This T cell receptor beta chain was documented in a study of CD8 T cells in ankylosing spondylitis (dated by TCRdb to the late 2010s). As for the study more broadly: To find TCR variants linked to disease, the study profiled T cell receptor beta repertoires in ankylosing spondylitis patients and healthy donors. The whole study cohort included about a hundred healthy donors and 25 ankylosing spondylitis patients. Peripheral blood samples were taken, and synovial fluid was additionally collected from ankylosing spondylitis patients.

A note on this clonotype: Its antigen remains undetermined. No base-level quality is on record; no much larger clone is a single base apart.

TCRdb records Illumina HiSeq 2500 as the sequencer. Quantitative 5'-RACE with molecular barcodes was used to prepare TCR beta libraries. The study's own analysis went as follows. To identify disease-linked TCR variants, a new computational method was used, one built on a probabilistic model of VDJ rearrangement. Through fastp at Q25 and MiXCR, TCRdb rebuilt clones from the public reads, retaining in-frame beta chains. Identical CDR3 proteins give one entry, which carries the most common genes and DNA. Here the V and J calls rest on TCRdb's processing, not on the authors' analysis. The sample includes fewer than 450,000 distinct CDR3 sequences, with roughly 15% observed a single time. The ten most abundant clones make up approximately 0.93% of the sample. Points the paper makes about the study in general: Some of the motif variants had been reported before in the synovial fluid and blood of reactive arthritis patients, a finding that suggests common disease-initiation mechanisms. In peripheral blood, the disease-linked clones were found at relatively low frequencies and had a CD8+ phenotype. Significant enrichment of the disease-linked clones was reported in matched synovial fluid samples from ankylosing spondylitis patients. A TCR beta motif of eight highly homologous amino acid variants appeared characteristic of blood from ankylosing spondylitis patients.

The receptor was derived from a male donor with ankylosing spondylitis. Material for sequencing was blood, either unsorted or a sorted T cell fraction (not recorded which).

The bases are TGCAGTGCTAGCCTCCGACTAGCGGGGAGCACAGATACGCAGTATTTT. The resulting protein is CSASLRLAGSTDTQYF. The receptor chain draws on TRBV20-1 and TRBJ2-3; 11 of the junction bases match TRBD2. V trim: 3 bases; J trim: 0 bases; unmatched bases: 5. The cysteine opens and the phenylalanine closes a CDR3 of 16 amino acids. Left in the record is the CDR3 DNA by itself, 48 bases read in frame from the first base. From the germline V gene (reference sequence), CDR1 is DFQATT and CDR2 is SNEGSKA.